The 30 T cell receptor beta chains listed next were all sequenced from one sample in a study of T cell repertoires and Cas9 in healthy adults. Measured with immunoSEQ multiplex PCR; TCRdb has only the in-frame clones, and not every one. Of 20,000 to 25,000 clones listed, roughly 90% are singletons. Sequencing used CD4+ effector T cells (CD127+, CD25-, CD137-, CD154-) from PBMCs; culture status not recorded. The source is a human donor in good health.

The rearrangement joins TRBV28 to TRBJ2-7; 7 bases line up with TRBD1. The CDR3 extends over 13 amino acids. The trim removed 5 bases at V and 3 bases at J, leaving 4 bases unmatched. Germline lookup yields CDR1 MDHEN and CDR2 SYDVKM. Written as DNA, the CDR3 is TGTGCCAGCAGTCTCGGGACAGTCTACGAGCAGTACTTC. It codes for CASSLGTVYEQYF.

The chain carries TRBV2 and TRBJ2-2; the match to TRBD1 covers 7 bases. CDR3 size: 14 residues. From germline, CDR1 is SNHLY and CDR2 FYNNEI. J gave up 7 bases and V 5 bases, and 7 bases lay outside the gene matches. The DNA for the CDR3 is TGTGCCAGCAGTCTTACAGGGGTGATCGGGGAGCTGTTTTTT. It encodes CASSLTGVIGELFF.

The rearrangement joins TRBV5-4 to TRBJ2-5; D is ambiguous. The V and J ends lost 4 bases and 5 bases respectively, with 21 bases between them. Germline CDR1 reads SGHNT; CDR2 reads YYREEE (reference sequence). The CDR3 covers 16 residues. CDR3 sequence reads: CASSRIGAGTPETQYF. CDR3 nucleotides: TGTGCCAGCAGCCGGATAGGTGCAGGCACGCCGGAGACCCAGTACTTC.

This chain links TRBV2 with TRBJ1-5, with a possible D match to TRBD1 (5 bases). In germline, CDR1 is SNHLY, CDR2 FYNNEI. The CDR3 runs to 13 residues. V was clipped by 6 bases and J by 5 bases, with 11 bases between them. The CDR3 here is CASRGEGYQPQHF. CDR3 DNA: TGTGCCAGCAGAGGGGAGGGGTATCAGCCCCAGCATTTT. Looking up the rest from reference TRBV2 and TRBJ1-5 gives the full variable domain: EPEVTQTPSHQVTQMGQEVILRCVPISNHLYFYWYRQILGQKVEFLVSFYNNEISEKSEIFDDQFSVERPDGSNFTLKIRSTKLEDSAMYFCASRGEGYQPQHFGDGTRLSIL.

The chain carries TRBV7-8 and TRBJ1-5; D remains ambiguous. The germline V gene encodes CDR1 SGHVS and CDR2 FQNEAQ. CDR3 length: 18 amino acids. Trimming took off 1 base at V and 9 bases at J, with 25 bases between the two ends. CDR3 nucleotides: TGTGCCAGCAGCTTAGGCGGTAGGGTGGAAACCCAGCGGGGGCCCCAGCATTTT. Translating gives CASSLGGRVETQRGPQHF.

The rearrangement uses TRBV27 and TRBJ1-1; D might be TRBD1 (6 bases). The germline V gene encodes CDR1 MNHEY and CDR2 SMNVEV (reference sequence). CDR3 length equals 14 residues. Deletions cut 3 bases from V and 1 base from J, with 9 bases between. CDR3 loop: CASSFRGPNTEAFF. Here the CDR3 DNA reads TGTGCCAGCAGTTTCCGGGGGCCGAACACTGAAGCTTTCTTT.

The chain couples TRBV11-3 to TRBJ2-1; 16 bases match TRBD2. The CDR3 has 16 residues. Per the germline V gene, CDR1 is SGHNT and CDR2 is YENEEA. Trimming cost V 5 bases and J 7 bases; bases outside gene matches: 5. CDR3 bases: TGTGCCAGCAGCCGGGGACTAGCGGGGGGGCAGAATGAGCAGTTCTTC. This codes for CASSRGLAGGQNEQFF.

This clone has only a few counts. V is TRBV29-1 and J is TRBJ1-3; D remains unclear. V dropped 6 bases and J dropped 2 bases, with 5 bases sitting between them. The CDR3 covers 11 residues. Germline V gives CDR1 SQVTM, CDR2 ANQGSEA. The CDR3 spells CSVTTGNTIYF. CDR3 nucleotide sequence: TGCAGCGTCACAACTGGAAACACCATATATTTT.

The gene calls are TRBV2 and TRBJ1-3, with 7 bases lining up with TRBD1. J was trimmed by 2 bases and V by 6 bases; bases with no gene match: 10. The CDR3 spans 16 residues. Looked up from germline, CDR1 is SNHLY and CDR2 is FYNNEI. The CDR3 bases are TGTGCCAGCAGCTGGGCTGGAGGGGGCGCTGGAAACACCATATATTTT. This gives the protein CASSWAGGGAGNTIYF.

The chain employs TRBV9 and TRBJ2-1; 14 positions match TRBD2. Germline CDR1 reads SGDLS; CDR2 reads YYNGEE. V gave up 3 bases and J gave up 7 bases; unmatched junction bases: 3. The CDR3 is 15 amino acids. Written as DNA, the CDR3 is TGTGCCAGCAGCGCGACTAGCGGGGGGGCTAATGAGCAGTTCTTC. It is translated as CASSATSGGANEQFF.

The rearrangement links TRBV29-1 to TRBJ2-4, with 8 positions matching TRBD1. Germline V gives CDR1 SQVTM, CDR2 ANQGSEA. The CDR3 is 15 residues long. V lost 0 bases to trimming and J lost 0 bases; unmatched junction nucleotides: 1. The CDR3 DNA is TGCAGCGTTGAAGACAGGGGGCTAGCCAAAAACATTCAGTACTTC. This gives the protein CSVEDRGLAKNIQYF.

The chain has TRBV30 and TRBJ1-6; D unresolved. V was clipped by 0 bases and J by 8 bases, with 11 bases between them. Per the germline V gene, CDR1 is GTSNPN and CDR2 is SVGIG (reference sequence). This CDR3 is built from 14 residues. The CDR3 DNA is TGTGCCTGGAGTGTAGTGAGGAGCCATTCACCCCTCCACTTT. Translated: CAWSVVRSHSPLHF.

The CDR3: CASRRNARFSEQYF. CDR3 bases: TGTGCCAGCAGACGGAATGCACGGTTCTCCGAGCAGTACTTC. The chain uses TRBV5-6 and TRBJ2-7; D gene unclear. Looked up from germline, CDR1 is SGHDT and CDR2 is YYEEEE. Deletions cut 5 bases from V and 6 bases from J, with 18 bases between. The CDR3 is made up of 14 amino acids.

The chain has TRBV11-2 and TRBJ2-3; maybe TRBD1 (6 bases). This CDR3 region has 15 residues. Between the trimmed V and J ends, which lost 4 bases and 6 bases, there was a span of 17 bases. CDR1 SGHAT and CDR2 FQNNGV come from the germline V gene. This CDR3 reads CASSSKGFQGDTQYF. CDR3 sequence (DNA): TGTGCCAGCAGCTCAAAGGGATTCCAGGGGGATACGCAGTATTTT.

The genes are TRBV30 and TRBJ1-3; no reliable D call. Germline CDR1 is GTSNPN and CDR2 is SVGIG (reference sequence). The V and J ends lost 3 bases and 4 bases respectively, with 13 bases between them. The CDR3 extends over 14 amino acids. CDR3: CAWSRNSPGNTIYF. CDR3 coding DNA: TGTGCCTGGAGCCGGAACTCGCCGGGAAACACCATATATTTT.

The chain uses TRBV10-3 and TRBJ2-5; 8 positions agree with TRBD1. Germline-derived CDR1 and CDR2 are ENHRY and SYGVKD. This CDR3 comprises 15 residues. Trimming at V came to 2 bases and at J to 5 bases, leaving 7 bases not matched to a gene. The CDR3 is CAISEQTGAGETQYF. DNA of the CDR3: TGTGCCATCAGTGAGCAGACAGGGGCGGGGGAGACCCAGTACTTC.

The gene calls are TRBV9 and TRBJ2-2, with no clear D. Trimming took 0 bases from V and 1 from J, leaving 4 bases between them. This CDR3 has 14 amino acids. Germline values: CDR1 SGDLS, CDR2 YYNGEE. The CDR3 region has the DNA TGTGCCAGCAGCGTAGGCCAGAACACCGGGGAGCTGTTTTTT. This encodes CASSVGQNTGELFF.

The chain uses TRBV5-1 and TRBJ2-7; D remains unclear. Per germline, CDR1 SGHRS and CDR2 YFSETQ. V was clipped by 0 bases and J by 0 bases, with 4 bases between them. There are 13 residues in the CDR3. The CDR3 is CASSLASSYEQYF. CDR3 in DNA: TGCGCCAGCAGCTTGGCCAGCTCCTACGAGCAGTACTTC.

This clone showed up just a few times. The chain has TRBV6-6 and TRBJ2-4; D is unresolved. This CDR3 has 12 residues. V was clipped by 3 bases and J by 10 bases, with 10 bases between them. CDR1 MNHNY and CDR2 SVGAGI come from the germline V gene (reference sequence). CDR3 DNA sequence: TGTGCCAGCAGTTATACCTTCGCGATTCAGTACTTC. It codes for CASSYTFAIQYF.

This chain joins TRBV10-1 and TRBJ2-1; no clear D gene. The germline V and J ends were trimmed by 2 bases and 0 bases, with 17 bases remaining between them. The CDR3 contains 18 residues. Germline V gene data show CDR1 as WNHNN and CDR2 as SYGVQD (reference sequence). DNA of the CDR3: TGCGCCAGCAGTGAGGTGCCGGGCGACTTTTACTCCTACAATGAGCAGTTCTTC. It codes for CASSEVPGDFYSYNEQFF.

The chain uses TRBV2 and TRBJ2-5, with 7 bases lining up with TRBD2. V lost 8 bases to trimming and J lost 6 bases; unmatched junction nucleotides: 6. Germline loops: CDR1 SNHLY, CDR2 FYNNEI. This CDR3 is built from 12 residues. In DNA form, the CDR3 reads TGTGCCAGCTGGGAGGGTCCGAAGACCCAGTACTTC. Protein product: CASWEGPKTQYF.

The chain is built from TRBV6-1 and TRBJ1-1; D unclear. V lost 6 bases and J lost 4, with 18 bases in between. In germline, CDR1 is MNHNS, CDR2 SASEGT. CDR3 length: 15 residues. CDR3 amino acids: CASSPPPQATTEAFF. Written as DNA, the CDR3 is TGTGCCAGCAGCCCTCCCCCCCAGGCGACCACTGAAGCTTTCTTT.

DNA for the CDR3: TGTGCCAGCAGTTACTCGGGTGAAGCTTTCTTT. It is translated as CASSYSGEAFF. This chain links TRBV6-6 with TRBJ1-1, with D uncertain. V dropped 0 bases and J dropped 7 bases, with 3 bases sitting between them. Germline V gives CDR1 MNHNY, CDR2 SVGAGI (reference sequence). This CDR3 is 11 amino acids long.

The J gene is TRBJ1-3, the V gene TRBV5-5; D remains unclear. Trimming took off 3 bases at V and 3 bases at J, with 7 bases between the two ends. Germline V CDR1 and CDR2: SGHKS, YYEKEE (reference sequence). There are 13 residues in the CDR3. The CDR3 DNA reads as TGTGCCAGCAGCTGGGAGGGTGGAAACACCATATATTTT. It encodes CASSWEGGNTIYF.

This sequence joins TRBV11-2 and TRBJ2-3; TRBD2 is a possible D gene (7 bases). The CDR3 is made up of 15 amino acids. Trimming left V 1 base short and J 7 bases short, with 15 bases between. CDR1 and CDR2 from the germline V gene are SGHAT and FQNNGV. Here the CDR3 reads CASSLANGGPYTQYF. The CDR3 DNA reads as TGTGCCAGCAGCTTAGCTAACGGGGGGCCCTATACGCAGTATTTT.

The V call is TRBV5-1, the J call TRBJ1-1; 8 bases fit TRBD1. Germline-derived CDR1 and CDR2 are SGHRS and YFSETQ. Unmatched junction bases numbered 6, after V lost 0 bases and J lost 5 bases. This CDR3 spans 15 amino acids. For the CDR3, the DNA is TGCGCCAGCAGCTTGGTTGGCAGGGGGCAAACTGAAGCTTTCTTT. It codes for CASSLVGRGQTEAFF.

The chain is built from TRBV4-1 and TRBJ2-1, with 10 nucleotides matching TRBD1. V trimming: 1 base; J trimming: 7 bases; junction bases outside the gene matches: 4. The CDR3 sequence is 15 residues long. Germline CDR1 reads MGHRA; CDR2 reads YSYEKL. CDR3 protein: CASSQAGQGMNEQFF. CDR3 sequence (DNA): TGCGCCAGCAGCCAAGCGGGACAGGGGATGAATGAGCAGTTCTTC.

This clone has more than one count but fewer than ten. The chain recombines TRBV2 with TRBJ2-3, with TRBD2 matching over 7 bases. Per the germline V gene, CDR1 is SNHLY and CDR2 is FYNNEI. The CDR3 has 19 amino acids. The trim removed 8 bases at V and 0 bases at J, leaving 20 bases unmatched. As DNA, the CDR3 is TGTGCCAGCCGCAGGGACTACCGACCAATTCTAACTAGCACAGATACGCAGTATTTT. This codes for CASRRDYRPILTSTDTQYF. Full variable domain (remainder filled in from reference TRBV2 and TRBJ2-3): EPEVTQTPSHQVTQMGQEVILRCVPISNHLYFYWYRQILGQKVEFLVSFYNNEISEKSEIFDDQFSVERPDGSNFTLKIRSTKLEDSAMYFCASRRDYRPILTSTDTQYFGPGTRLTVL.

The chain has TRBV28 and TRBJ2-7, with D unresolved. The V gene lost 5 bases and the J gene lost 3 bases, with 20 bases spanning the gap. Per germline, CDR1 MDHEN and CDR2 SYDVKM. CDR3 size: 16 residues. CDR3 sequence reads: CASSPQLSFLLYEQYF. The CDR3 region has the DNA TGTGCCAGCAGTCCCCAACTCTCCTTCCTCCTCTACGAGCAGTACTTC.

V is TRBV2 and J is TRBJ2-1, with D uncertain. V lost 3 bases, J lost 6 bases, and 18 bases lay in between. CDR1 and CDR2 from the germline V gene are SNHLY and FYNNEI. This CDR3 comprises 16 residues. The CDR3 here is CASSDLLQVGLNEQFF. For the CDR3, the DNA is TGTGCCAGCAGTGATTTACTTCAGGTCGGGCTCAATGAGCAGTTCTTC.